This T cell receptor beta chain was sequenced in a study of regulatory T cells in long-lasting Graves disease (dated by TCRdb to about 2021). Study-wide context: Newly diagnosed Graves' disease patients had taken antithyroid drugs for less than 3 months. Peripheral blood TCR sequencing and RNA sequencing compared persistent Graves' disease patients with newly diagnosed Graves' disease patients. The study was registered as a clinical trial and conducted in China. A total of approximately 35 samples underwent TCR sequencing: 13 from persistent and roughly 20 from newly diagnosed Graves' disease patients. Findings and caveats that apply to the study as a whole: Sequencing and analysis were limited to the TCR beta chain. Peripheral blood alone was examined, since thyroid tissue, which constituted the primary lesion, could not be accessed. Persistent patients shared more public clonotypes among themselves (around 3,000) than newly diagnosed patients did (more than 950). As a limitation, the authors acknowledged that the small sample size may reduce accuracy. Compared with newly diagnosed patients, persistent Graves' disease patients had lower TCR Shannon entropy and fewer highly expanded clones, which suggests clonal expansion. TRBV28, TRBJ1-2 and TRBJ2-5 were preferentially used in persistent disease, while TRBV20-1 and TRBJ2-1 were favored in newly diagnosed disease.

The V end gives up 2 bases and the J end 1 base, leaving 3 bases in the junction not matched to a gene. Inclusive of the bounding cysteine and phenylalanine, the CDR3 is 16 residues long. Only CDR3 DNA is held: 48 bases, read in frame from base 1. Based on the germline V gene (reference sequence), the CDR1 and CDR2 sequences are LGHDT and YNNKEL. The sample's time point label, decoded: newly diagnosed GD, antithyroid drugs for less than 3 months. RNA was extracted from PBMCs in TRIzol for both TCR sequencing and RNA sequencing. The diagnosis of Graves' disease followed American Thyroid Association guidelines. The patients came from an endocrinology department in Xi'an, China. Each patient gave approximately 8.8 milliliters of peripheral blood, collected in an EDTA anticoagulant tube. Ficoll Paque Plus density gradient separation was used to isolate PBMCs, and no additional T cell sorting was done. An Agilent 2100 Bioanalyzer and agarose gel were used to assess RNA quality, and a NanoDrop 2000 was used to measure RNA concentration.

This clonotype showed up many times. The target of this receptor is not known. No base-level quality is on record; no much larger clone is a single base apart. The library was built by means of multiplex PCR. The run used an Illumina HiSeq 4000. CDR3 regions were amplified by Arm-PCR with iRepertoire HTBI primers to construct TCR beta libraries. Before sequencing, the PCR products underwent gel purification. On the study's bioinformatics: Gene usage analysis of CDR3 amino acid clonotypes relied on the roughly 60 TRBV and more than twelve TRBJ segments identified across samples. COPE and FqMerger were used to merge the filtered high-quality paired reads into contigs. Contigs were aligned with BLAST to IMGT TRBV, TRBD and TRBJ reference genes, and CDR3 was defined per IMGT. Clonotypes above 0.1% frequency were classified as highly expanded clones. Shannon entropy was used to measure repertoire diversity, and the Gini coefficient was used to measure V-J evenness. A clonotype was considered public if more than one individual shared it. The public reads were reanalyzed by TCRdb: fastp trimming at Q25, MiXCR alignment, in-frame beta chains only. One record per CDR3 amino acid sequence lists the most common genes and DNA. The V and J calls come from TCRdb's annotation, not from the publication. In this sample the table shows more than 300,000 distinct CDR3 sequences, about a sixth of which occur a single time. The ten largest clones add up to 20% of the sample.

These data are also associated with another study on T cells in Graves' hyperthyroidism and ophthalmopathy. The second study's paper adds: A patient counted as having stable Graves' hyperthyroidism if no progression to ophthalmopathy occurred over 18 months of follow-up. Hyperthyroidism patients were newly diagnosed, had a disease duration of under 2 months, and were aged 18 to 65 years. Exclusion was applied to patients with uncontrolled infections, other autoimmune diseases, pregnancy or lactation. Diagnoses were established on the basis of clinical symptoms, serum thyroxine and TRAb, thyroid ultrasound, and orbital computed tomography. The TCR CDR3 was subjected to a first round of RT-PCR using the HTBI primer set and the Qiagen OneStep RT-PCR kit. Most expanded thyroid clonotypes (frequency above 0.001) were also detected in blood, a finding suggesting that blood repertoires may reflect thyroid immune responses. Ophthalmopathy was separated from stable hyperthyroidism by a 13 V-J signature model, with 85% to 90% sensitivity and 81% to 83% specificity obtained in cross-validation and 80%/75% obtained in testing. In validation, the model predicted progression to ophthalmopathy with over 65% sensitivity and 72% to 85% specificity, a median of about 6.7 months before onset. A discovery cohort of around 100 patients, fewer than 50 with Graves' ophthalmopathy and more than 55 with stable Graves' hyperthyroidism, was used to find distinguishing TCR V-J signatures. Prospective prediction of ophthalmopathy was tested in an independent validation cohort of approximately 19 hyperthyroidism patients and approximately 17 patients who later progressed to ophthalmopathy. The 100 discovery patients were divided at random into training and test sets in a 7:3 ratio. The study also compared thyroid tissue and blood T-cell repertoires from more than five Graves' hyperthyroidism patients. After sampling, hyperthyroidism patients received methimazole starting at 30 mg daily, and ophthalmopathy patients received high-dose intravenous methylprednisolone. Libraries were constructed in a second round of multiplex PCR, after which size selection and purification were performed. Paired-end sequencing of the libraries was performed with 100 bp reads on an Illumina HiSeq2000. SOAPnuke was used to process the raw data, removing reads that contained adapters or uncalled bases, had a mean Phred below 15, or lacked an exact match to the constant primer or identifier. COPE v1.2.5 was used to merge the high-quality paired reads, and each unique nucleotide sequence was defined as a clonotype. Clonotypes were aligned to IMGT TRBV, TRBD and TRBJ reference segments using MiTCR v1.1. Analysis was restricted to V-J combinations with a frequency above 0.0001, which covered roughly 99% of repertoires. A TCS score was defined as the ratio between F50 (clonal expansion) and ExV (chaos), using BLOSUM62-based TCRdist between CDR3 peptides within each V-J. Welch's t-statistics and random forest reduced some 510 V-J features to fewer than 15, which were used in a naive Bayes classifier (R e1071). No statistical method was used to set the sample size in advance, and investigators knew the group allocation. TCR Vbeta CDR3 sequencing of some 140 peripheral blood samples (more than 40 ophthalmopathy, about 80 hyperthyroidism and roughly 17 progressor patients) is reported in the paper.

The clonotype comes from a young woman with Graves disease. Donor details come from another sample of the same person, matched by shared clones. The chain was built from TRBV3-1 and TRBJ2-2; 8 central bases correspond to TRBD1. Sequencing used peripheral blood mononuclear cells (PBMCs), obtained at new diagnosis, from a patient treated with antithyroid drugs. The CDR3 region has the sequence CASSQPTGVNTGELFF. The DNA sequence is TGTGCCAGCAGCCAACCGACAGGGGTGAACACCGGGGAGCTGTTTTTT.